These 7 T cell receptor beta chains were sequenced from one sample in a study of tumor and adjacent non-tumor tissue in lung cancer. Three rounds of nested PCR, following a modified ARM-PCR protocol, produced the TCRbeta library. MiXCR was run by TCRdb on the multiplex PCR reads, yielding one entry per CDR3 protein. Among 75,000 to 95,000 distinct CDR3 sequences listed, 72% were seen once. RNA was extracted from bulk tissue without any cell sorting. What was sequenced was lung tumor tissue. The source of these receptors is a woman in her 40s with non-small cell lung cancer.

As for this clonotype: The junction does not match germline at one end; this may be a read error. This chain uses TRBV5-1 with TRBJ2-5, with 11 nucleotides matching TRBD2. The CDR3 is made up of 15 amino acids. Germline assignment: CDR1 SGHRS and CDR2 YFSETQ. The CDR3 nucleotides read TGCGCCAGCAGCTTTAGCGGGGGGGCCAAGGCGACCCATTACTTC. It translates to CASSFSGGAKATHYF.

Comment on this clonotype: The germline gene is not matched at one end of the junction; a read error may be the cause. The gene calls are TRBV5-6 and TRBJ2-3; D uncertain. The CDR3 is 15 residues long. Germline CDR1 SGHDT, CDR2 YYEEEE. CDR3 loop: CASGFNPLSTVTQYF. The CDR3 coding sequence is TGTGCCAGCGGCTTTAATCCCCTCAGTACAGTTACGCAGTATTTT.

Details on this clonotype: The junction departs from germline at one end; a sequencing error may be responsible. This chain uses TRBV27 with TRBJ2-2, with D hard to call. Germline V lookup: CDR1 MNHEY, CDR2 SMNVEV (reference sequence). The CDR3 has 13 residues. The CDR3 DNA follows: TGTGCCAACAGTTTAAGTAATGCCGGGGAGCTGTTTTTT. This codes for CANSLSNAGELFF.

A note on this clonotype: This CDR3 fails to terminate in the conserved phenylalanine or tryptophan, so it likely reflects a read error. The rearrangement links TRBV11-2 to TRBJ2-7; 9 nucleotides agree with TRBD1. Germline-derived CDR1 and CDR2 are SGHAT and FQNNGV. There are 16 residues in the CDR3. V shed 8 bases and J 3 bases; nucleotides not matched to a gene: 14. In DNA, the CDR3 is TGTGCCAGCGGCCCCCTCGGTGGACAGGGGTGCTACGAGCAGTACTTG. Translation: CASGPLGGQGCYEQYL.

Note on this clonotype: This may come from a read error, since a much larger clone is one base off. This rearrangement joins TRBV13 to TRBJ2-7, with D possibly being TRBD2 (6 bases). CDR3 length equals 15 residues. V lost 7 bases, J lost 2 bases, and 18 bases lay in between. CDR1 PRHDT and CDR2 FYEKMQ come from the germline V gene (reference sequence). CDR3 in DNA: TGTGCCAGCAACCCTCCCCCCGGAGGGGCCTACGAGCAGTACTTC. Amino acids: CASNPPPGGAYEQYF.

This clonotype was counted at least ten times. CDR3 region: CSARQGAGGTEAFF. The CDR3 DNA reads TGCAGTGCTCGCCAGGGGGCTGGTGGCACTGAAGCTTTCTTT. The rearrangement uses TRBV20-1 and TRBJ1-1, with 8 bases identical to TRBD1. Germline V gives CDR1 DFQATT, CDR2 SNEGSKA (reference sequence). V was pared by 5 bases and J by 4 bases, with 9 bases of the junction left unmatched. This CDR3 is 14 amino acids long.

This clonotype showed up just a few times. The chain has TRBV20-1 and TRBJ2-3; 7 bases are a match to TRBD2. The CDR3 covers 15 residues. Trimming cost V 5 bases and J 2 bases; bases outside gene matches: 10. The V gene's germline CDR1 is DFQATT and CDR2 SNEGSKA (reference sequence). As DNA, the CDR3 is TGCAGTGCTCCCGATCTTGGGGGGGTCACAGATACGCAGTATTTT. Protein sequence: CSAPDLGGVTDTQYF.